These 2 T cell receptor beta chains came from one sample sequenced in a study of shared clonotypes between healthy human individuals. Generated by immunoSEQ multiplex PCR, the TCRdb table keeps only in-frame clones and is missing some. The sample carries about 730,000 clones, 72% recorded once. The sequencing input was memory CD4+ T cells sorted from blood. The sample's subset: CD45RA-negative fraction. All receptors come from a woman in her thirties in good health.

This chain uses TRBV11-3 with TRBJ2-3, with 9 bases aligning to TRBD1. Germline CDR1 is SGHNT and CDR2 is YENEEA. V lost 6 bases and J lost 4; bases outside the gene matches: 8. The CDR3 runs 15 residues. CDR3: CASRQQGAFPDTQYF. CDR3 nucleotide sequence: TGTGCCAGCAGACAACAGGGGGCCTTCCCAGATACGCAGTATTTT.

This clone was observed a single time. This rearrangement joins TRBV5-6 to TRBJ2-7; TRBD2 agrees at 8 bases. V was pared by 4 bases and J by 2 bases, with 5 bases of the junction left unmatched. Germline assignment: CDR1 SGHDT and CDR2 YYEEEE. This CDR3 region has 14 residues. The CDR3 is CASSPSGRTYEQYF. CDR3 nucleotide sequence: TGTGCCAGCAGCCCCAGCGGGAGAACCTACGAGCAGTACTTC.